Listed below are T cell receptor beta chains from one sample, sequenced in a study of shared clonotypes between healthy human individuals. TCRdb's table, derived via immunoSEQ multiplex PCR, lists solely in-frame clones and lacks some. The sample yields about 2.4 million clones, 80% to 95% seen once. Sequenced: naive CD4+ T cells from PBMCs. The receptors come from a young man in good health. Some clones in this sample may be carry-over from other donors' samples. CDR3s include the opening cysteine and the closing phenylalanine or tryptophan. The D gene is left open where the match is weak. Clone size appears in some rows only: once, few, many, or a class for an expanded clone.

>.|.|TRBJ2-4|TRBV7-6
TGTGCCAGCAGCCCTGAGACCGGACTAGCCAAAAACATTCAGTACTTC
CASSPETGLAKNIQYF
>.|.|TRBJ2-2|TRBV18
TGTGCCAGCTCACCAGACAGGGAGCTGTTTTTT
CASSPDRELFF
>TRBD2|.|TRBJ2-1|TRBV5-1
TGCGCCAGCAGCCGTAGCGGGAGGGCCGGGGATGAGCAGTTCTTC
CASSRSGRAGDEQFF
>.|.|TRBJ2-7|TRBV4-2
TGTGCCAGCAGCCAAATGGACGAGCAGTACTTC
CASSQMDEQYF
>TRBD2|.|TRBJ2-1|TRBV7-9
TGTGCCAGCAGCTTTTCTAGCGGATACAATGAGCAGTTCTTC
CASSFSSGYNEQFF
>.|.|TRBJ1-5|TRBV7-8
TGTGCCAGCAGCTTAGCGGACAACTTACCCCAGCATTTT
CASSLADNLPQHF
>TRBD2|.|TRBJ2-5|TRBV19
TGTGCCAGTTCGGTAGCGGGAGGCCCCAGGGACTTC
CASSVAGGPRDF
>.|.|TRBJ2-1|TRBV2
TGTGCCAGCAGTCAGCTAGGGGATGCCCTCAATGAGCAGTTCTTC
CASSQLGDALNEQFF
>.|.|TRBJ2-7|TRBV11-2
TGTGCCAGCAGCTTAGCTCCTAGCGACTCCTACGAGCAGTACTTC
CASSLAPSDSYEQYF
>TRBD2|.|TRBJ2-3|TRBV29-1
TGCAGCGTTTCTAATCTAGCGGGAGCAGGAGATACGCAGTATTTT
CSVSNLAGAGDTQYF
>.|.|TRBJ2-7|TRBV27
TGTGCCAGCAGTTTAAGATCGGGGGCTCGCGAGCAGTACTTC
CASSLRSGAREQYF
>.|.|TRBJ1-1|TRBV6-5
TGTGCCAGCAGCCGGGTAGGGCAGCCGAACACTGAAGCTTTCTTT
CASSRVGQPNTEAFF
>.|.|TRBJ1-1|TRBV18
TGTGCCAGCTCACCGGTAGGTAGGGACACTGAAGCTTTCTTT
CASSPVGRDTEAFF
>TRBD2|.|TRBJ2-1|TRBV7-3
TGTGCCAGCAGCTTTGGGACTAGCGGGAGCCAGCAGTTCTTC
CASSFGTSGSQQFF
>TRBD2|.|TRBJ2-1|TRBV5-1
TGCGCCAGCAGCAATTCAGGACTAGCAGACTACAATGAGCAGTTCTTC
CASSNSGLADYNEQFF
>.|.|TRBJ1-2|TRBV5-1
TGCGCCAGCAGCCAGGGTTTCGGCTATGGCTACACCTTC
CASSQGFGYGYTF
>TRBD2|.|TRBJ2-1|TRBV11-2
TGTGCCAGCAGCTTATTCCCTCCCAGCGGGAGTTTGGAGCAGTTCTTC
CASSLFPPSGSLEQFF
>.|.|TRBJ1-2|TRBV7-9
TGTGCCAGCAGCTTAGCGGGGCAGGGTGGCTACACCTTC
CASSLAGQGGYTF
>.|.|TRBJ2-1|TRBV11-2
TGTGCCAGCAGCTTAAGGACGGGTGCCTCCTACAATGAGCAGTTCTTC
CASSLRTGASYNEQFF
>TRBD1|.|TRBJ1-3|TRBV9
TGTGCCAGCAGCCCCCAGGGGGGACCGGGAAACACCATATATTTT
CASSPQGGPGNTIYF
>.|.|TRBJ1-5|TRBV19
TGTGCCAGTAGTTCCGGACGGGATCGCCTCAATCAGCCCCAGCATTTT
CASSSGRDRLNQPQHF
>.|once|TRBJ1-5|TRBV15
TGTGCCACCAGCAGGCAACGGGGCCCCCCTAGCAATCAGCCCCAGCATTTT
CATSRQRGPPSNQPQHF
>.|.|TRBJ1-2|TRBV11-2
TGTGCCAGCAGCCAACAGGAGAACTATGGCTACACCTTC
CASSQQENYGYTF
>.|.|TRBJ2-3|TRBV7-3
TGTGCCAGCAGCCCAGTGGGGGGATCCAGCACAGATACGCAGTATTTT
CASSPVGGSSTDTQYF
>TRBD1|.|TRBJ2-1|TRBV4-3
TGCGCCAGCAGCCAAGATAGGGGGCCTAACTACAATGAGCAGTTCTTC
CASSQDRGPNYNEQFF
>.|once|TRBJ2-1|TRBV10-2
TGCGCCAGCAGTGATTTCTTCGGGCGTGGCGGGATCCTCAATGAGCAGTTCTTC
CASSDFFGRGGILNEQFF
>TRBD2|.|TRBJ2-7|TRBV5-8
TGTGCCAGCACCCGGGGGGGAGCCTACTCCTACGAGCAGTACTTC
CASTRGGAYSYEQYF
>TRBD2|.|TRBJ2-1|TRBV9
TGTGCCAGCAGCTCACGAGAGGGAGGTGGACTAGCGGGAGTAGGGGCGCAGTTCTTC
CASSSREGGGLAGVGAQFF
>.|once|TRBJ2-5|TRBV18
TGTGCCAGCTCACGGCCCCCGGAGACCCAGTACTTC
CASSRPPETQYF
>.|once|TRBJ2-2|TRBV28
TGTGCCAGCAGTTCCATTTGGTTTAGAGTCCCCGGGGAGCTGTTTTTT
CASSSIWFRVPGELFF
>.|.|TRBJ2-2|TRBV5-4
TGTGCCAGCAGTATAGTGTTAGGAACCCCCCCCGGGGAGCTGTTTTTT
CASSIVLGTPPGELFF
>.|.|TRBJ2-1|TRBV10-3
TGTGCCATCAGTGAGAGCAGGGGGGGGGCCCGGTACAATGAGCAGTTCTTC
CAISESRGGARYNEQFF
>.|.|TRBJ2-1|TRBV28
TGTGCCAGCACCCTAGCGACTAGATGGAATGAGCAGTTCTTC
CASTLATRWNEQFF
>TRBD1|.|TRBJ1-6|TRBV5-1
TGCGCCAGCAGCTGGGCAGACAGGGGATTATCACCCCTCCACTTT
CASSWADRGLSPLHF
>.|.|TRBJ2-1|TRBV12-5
TGTGCTAGTGGGTCCGGCGGGTCCAATGAGCAGTTCTTC
CASGSGGSNEQFF
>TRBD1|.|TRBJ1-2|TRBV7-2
TGTGCCAGCAGCCACGGACAGGGGGCAAGCTATGGCTACACCTTC
CASSHGQGASYGYTF
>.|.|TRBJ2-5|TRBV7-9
TGTGCCAGCAGCTTAGATCGGGAGACCCAGTACTTC
CASSLDRETQYF
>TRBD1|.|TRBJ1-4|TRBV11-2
TGTGCCAGCAGCTTAGGGTTTTTGCGACAGGGTACAACTAATGAAAAACTGTTTTTT
CASSLGFLRQGTTNEKLFF
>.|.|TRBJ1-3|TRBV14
TGTGCCAGCAGCCAAGTTCGGAGCTCTGGAAACACCATATATTTT
CASSQVRSSGNTIYF
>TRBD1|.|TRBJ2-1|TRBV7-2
TGTGCCAGCAGTATTCGGGACAGGGGGCTCAATGAGCAGTTCTTC
CASSIRDRGLNEQFF
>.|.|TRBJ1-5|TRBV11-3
TGTGCCAGCGCCAGGGGTAGCAATCAGCCCCAGCATTTT
CASARGSNQPQHF
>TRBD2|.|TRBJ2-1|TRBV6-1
TGTGCCAGCAGTGATCAGCCGAGCGGGATCACCTACAATGAGCAGTTCTTC
CASSDQPSGITYNEQFF
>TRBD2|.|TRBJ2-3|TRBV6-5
TGTGCCAGCAGGGTACTAGCGGGGAGCACAGATACGCAGTATTTT
CASRVLAGSTDTQYF
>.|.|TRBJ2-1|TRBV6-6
TGTGCCAGCAGTTACTCGATCGGCTACAATGAGCAGTTCTTC
CASSYSIGYNEQFF